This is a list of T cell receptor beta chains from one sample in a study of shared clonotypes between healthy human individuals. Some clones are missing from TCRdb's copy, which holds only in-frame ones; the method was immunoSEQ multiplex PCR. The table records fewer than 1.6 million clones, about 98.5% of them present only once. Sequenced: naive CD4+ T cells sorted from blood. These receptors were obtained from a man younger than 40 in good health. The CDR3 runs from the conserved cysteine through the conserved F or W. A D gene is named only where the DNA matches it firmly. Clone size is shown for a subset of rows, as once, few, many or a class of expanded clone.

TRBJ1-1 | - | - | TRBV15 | TGTGCCACCAGCAGAGAGGGCAGTTTGAACACTGAAGCTTTCTTT | CATSREGSLNTEAFF
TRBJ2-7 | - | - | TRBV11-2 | TGTGCCAGCGGACTACTAAGCTCCTACGAGCAGTACTTC | CASGLLSSYEQYF
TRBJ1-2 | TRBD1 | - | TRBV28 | TGTGCCAGCAGTCCACCGGGACAGAATGGCTACACCTTC | CASSPPGQNGYTF
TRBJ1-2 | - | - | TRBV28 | TGTGCCAGCAGTTACGGTGGCGGTACAGTGAGATATGGCTACACCTTC | CASSYGGGTVRYGYTF
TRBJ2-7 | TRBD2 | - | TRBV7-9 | TGTGCCAGCAGCGCGGGACTAGCGGGTGCGGGGCAGTACTTC | CASSAGLAGAGQYF
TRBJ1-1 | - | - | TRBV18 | TGTGCCAGCCTGGGGGAGATGAACACTGAAGCTTTCTTT | CASLGEMNTEAFF
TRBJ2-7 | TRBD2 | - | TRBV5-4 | TGTGCCAGCAGCCCTAGCGGGGGCCCCCTTAACGAGCAGTACTTC | CASSPSGGPLNEQYF
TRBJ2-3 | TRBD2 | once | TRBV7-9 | TGTGCCAGCAGCCCCGCGGAAGGGGCGGGAGGGACAGATACGCAGTATTTT | CASSPAEGAGGTDTQYF
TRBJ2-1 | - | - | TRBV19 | TGTGCCAGTAGTATAGGCCCCGGGACCCCAAACAATGAGCAGTTCTTC | CASSIGPGTPNNEQFF
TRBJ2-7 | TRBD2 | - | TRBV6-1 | TGTGCCAGCAGTGCCGGACTAGCGCCCTCCTACGAGCAGTACTTC | CASSAGLAPSYEQYF
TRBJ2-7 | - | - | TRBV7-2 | TGTGCCAGCAGTTCCAGCTCCTACGAGCAGTACTTC | CASSSSSYEQYF
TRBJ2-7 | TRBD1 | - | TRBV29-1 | TGCAGCGTGGCGACAGGGCTGGACTACGAGCAGTACTTC | CSVATGLDYEQYF
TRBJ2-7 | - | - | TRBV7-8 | TGTGCCAGCAGCTTAGGGGGAGGACCCTACGAGCAGTACTTC | CASSLGGGPYEQYF
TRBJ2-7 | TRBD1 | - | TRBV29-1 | TGCAGCGTTGAAGACTCCCACCGGACAGGCTCGAGCTCCTACGAGCAGTACTTC | CSVEDSHRTGSSSYEQYF
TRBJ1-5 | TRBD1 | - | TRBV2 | TGTGCCAGCAGTCCTCGGACAGGGAATCAGCCCCAGCATTTT | CASSPRTGNQPQHF
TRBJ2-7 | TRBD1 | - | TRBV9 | TGTGCCAGCAGCAAACGGGACAGGAGCTCCTACGAGCAGTACTTC | CASSKRDRSSYEQYF
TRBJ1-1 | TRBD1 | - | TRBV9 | TGTGCCAGCACCCCGGGACAGGGGGCCACTGAAGCTTTCTTT | CASTPGQGATEAFF
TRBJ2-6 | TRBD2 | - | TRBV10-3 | TGTGCCACCGGAGCGGGAGCCTCTGGGGCCAACGTCCTGACTTTC | CATGAGASGANVLTF
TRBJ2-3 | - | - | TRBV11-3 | TGTGCCAGCAGCTTAGGCACAGATACGCAGTATTTT | CASSLGTDTQYF
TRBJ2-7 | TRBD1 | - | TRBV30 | TGTGCCTGGAGACCTAAGTTGGCGACAGGGGTTCTTCCCGAGCAGTACTTC | CAWRPKLATGVLPEQYF
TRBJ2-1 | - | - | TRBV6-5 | TGTGCCAGCAGTTTAACGTTAGCGGACGTGCAGGTTGAGCAGTTCTTC | CASSLTLADVQVEQFF
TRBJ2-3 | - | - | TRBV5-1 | TGCGCCAGCAGCCGGAAAATAGCGGAGGGGGTCACAGATACGCAGTATTTT | CASSRKIAEGVTDTQYF
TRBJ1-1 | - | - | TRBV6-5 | TGTGCCAGCAGTTCCCGGACGGGACTGAACACTGAAGCTTTCTTT | CASSSRTGLNTEAFF
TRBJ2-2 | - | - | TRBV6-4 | TGTGCCAGCAGTCATTCCGGGACCACCGGGGAGCTGTTTTTT | CASSHSGTTGELFF
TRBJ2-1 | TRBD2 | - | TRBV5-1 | TGCGCCAGCAGCTTAGGGGTAGCGGGTGAACTTTTTGAGCAGTTCTTC | CASSLGVAGELFEQFF
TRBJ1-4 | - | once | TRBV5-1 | TGCGCCAGCAGCGGGGGACGAGGTGAAAAACTGTTTTTT | CASSGGRGEKLFF
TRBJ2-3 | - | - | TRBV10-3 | TGTGCCATCATGGGCACCGGGACAAACACAGATACGCAGTATTTT | CAIMGTGTNTDTQYF
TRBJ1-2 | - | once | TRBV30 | TGTGCCTTGGGACCTATGTTAATCCACACCTTC | CALGPMLIHTF
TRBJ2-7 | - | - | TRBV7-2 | TGTGCCAGCAGTCGCCCGCCAACAGGCCTTCCCAACGAGCAGTACTTC | CASSRPPTGLPNEQYF
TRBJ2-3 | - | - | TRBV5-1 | TGCGCCAGCAGCACGGCCTATAACCGTCAAGATACGCAGTATTTT | CASSTAYNRQDTQYF
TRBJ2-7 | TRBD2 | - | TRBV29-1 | TGCAGCGCCCGCCCGGGGGGGGGCTCCTACGAGCAGTACTTC | CSARPGGGSYEQYF
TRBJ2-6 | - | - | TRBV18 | TGTGCCAGCTCACCACTTAGGACTTCTGAGAACTCTGGGGCCAACGTCCTGACTTTC | CASSPLRTSENSGANVLTF
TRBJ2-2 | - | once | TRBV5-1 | TGCGCCAGCAATATGGCAGGGAACACCGGGGAGCTGTTTTTT | CASNMAGNTGELFF
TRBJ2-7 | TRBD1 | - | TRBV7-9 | TGTGCCAGCAGCTTAACAGGGGTCCACTACGAGCAGTACTTC | CASSLTGVHYEQYF
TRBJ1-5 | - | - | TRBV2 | TGTGCCAGCAGTGAAGCGCAACAAAATCAGCCCCAGCATTTT | CASSEAQQNQPQHF
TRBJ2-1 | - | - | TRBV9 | TGTGCCAGCAGCGTATCGGGGCTCGGGAATGAGCAGTTCTTC | CASSVSGLGNEQFF
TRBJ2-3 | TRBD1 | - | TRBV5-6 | TGTGCCACCAGTAGGGACAGACGCACAGATACGCAGTATTTT | CATSRDRRTDTQYF
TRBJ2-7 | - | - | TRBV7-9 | TGTGCCAGCACAATAGCAGGGGTCTCCTACGAGCAGTACTTC | CASTIAGVSYEQYF
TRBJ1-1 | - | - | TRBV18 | TGTGCCAGCTCACCCGTCGAGGGCACTGAAGCTTTCTTT | CASSPVEGTEAFF
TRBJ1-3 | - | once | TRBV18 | TGTGCCAGCTCTCCGGTCTCTGGAAACACCATATATTTT | CASSPVSGNTIYF
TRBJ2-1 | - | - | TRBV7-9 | TGTGCCAGCAGCCCTCAGGTCCGAGGGTTCTTC | CASSPQVRGFF
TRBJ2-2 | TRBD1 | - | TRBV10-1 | TGCGCCAGCAGTGAAGACAGGGGGCCCATCACCGGGGAGCTGTTTTTT | CASSEDRGPITGELFF
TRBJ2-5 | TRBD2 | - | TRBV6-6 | TGTGCCAGCAGTAGGTCGCTAGCGGGTCAAGAGACCCAGTACTTC | CASSRSLAGQETQYF
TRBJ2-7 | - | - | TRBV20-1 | TGCAGTGCTAGACTACTCAACGAGCAGTACTTC | CSARLLNEQYF
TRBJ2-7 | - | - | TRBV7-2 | TGTGCCAGCAGCTTAGCGGGCGAGCAGTACTTC | CASSLAGEQYF
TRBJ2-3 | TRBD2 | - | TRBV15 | TGTGCCACCAGCAGTCGCACTAGCGGGGTTAGCACAGATACGCAGTATTTT | CATSSRTSGVSTDTQYF
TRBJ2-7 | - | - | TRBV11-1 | TGTGCCAGCAGCCTAAACAGCGGTCCCTACGAGCAGTACTTC | CASSLNSGPYEQYF
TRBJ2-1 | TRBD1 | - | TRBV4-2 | TGTGCCAGCAGCCAGTGGGGGACAGGACAAACCTACAATGAGCAGTTCTTC | CASSQWGTGQTYNEQFF
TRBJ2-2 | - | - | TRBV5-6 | TGTGCCAGCAGCCGGCCCGGGGTCCACACCGGGGAGCTGTTTTTT | CASSRPGVHTGELFF
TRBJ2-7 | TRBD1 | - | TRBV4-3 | TGCGCCAGCAGCCAAGTACAGGGGAGCTCCTACGAGCAGTACTTC | CASSQVQGSSYEQYF
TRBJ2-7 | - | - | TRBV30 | TGTGCCTGGAGTCCCAGGGACGAGCAGTACTTC | CAWSPRDEQYF
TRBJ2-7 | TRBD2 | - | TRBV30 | TGTGCCTGGAGTATTAATAGCGGGAGGCCCTACGAGCAGTACTTC | CAWSINSGRPYEQYF
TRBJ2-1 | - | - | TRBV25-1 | TGTGCCAGCAGTGAAGGAACTGAGCAGTTCTTC | CASSEGTEQFF
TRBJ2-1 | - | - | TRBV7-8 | TGTGCCAGCAGCTACCACGGGCGGGAGCAGTTCTTC | CASSYHGREQFF
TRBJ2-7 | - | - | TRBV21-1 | TGTGCCAGCATCATCTCCCAAGAAAAGGGCGAGCAGTACTTC | CASIISQEKGEQYF
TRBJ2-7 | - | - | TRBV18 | TGTGCCAGCTCACCACTAGACAGGGAGGCCGAGCAGTACTTC | CASSPLDREAEQYF
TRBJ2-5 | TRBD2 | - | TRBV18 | TGTGCCAGCTCAGAAAATTATAGCGGGAGAGGCCAAGAGACCCAGTACTTC | CASSENYSGRGQETQYF
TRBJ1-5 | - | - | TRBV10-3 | TGTGCCATCGGTGCGGCTAATCAGCCCCAGCATTTT | CAIGAANQPQHF
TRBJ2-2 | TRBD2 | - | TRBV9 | TGTGCCAGCAGCGTCCTTAGCGGGACGGGCGGGGAGCTGTTTTTT | CASSVLSGTGGELFF